The 23 T cell receptor beta chains in this list originate from one sample, sequenced in a study of blood T cell repertoires in COVID-19. TCRdb's copy holds only in-frame clones and misses some; the assay was immunoSEQ multiplex PCR. Here the sample spans around 150,000 clones, 92% being singletons. Sequenced: peripheral blood. These receptors were obtained from a man aged 30 to 39 with COVID-19, enrolled during active disease.

The V call is TRBV5-1, the J call TRBJ2-1, with TRBD1 matching 8 bases. The germline V gene encodes CDR1 SGHRS and CDR2 YFSETQ. The CDR3 consists of 16 residues. The junction had 9 bases not matched to a gene; V was cut back by 0 bases and J by 7 bases. The CDR3 DNA sequence: TGCGCCAGCAGCTTGGATCCGGCAGGGGGCTGGAATGAGCAGTTCTTC. It specifies CASSLDPAGGWNEQFF.

This clone has just a few counts. Additional DNA sequences in this sample encode the identical CDR3. The rearrangement joins TRBV18 to TRBJ1-1; D gene unclear. With 3 bases removed from V and 1 base from J, the gap between germline ends came to 6 bases. This CDR3 is built from 13 residues. Germline V gene data show CDR1 as KGHSH and CDR2 as LQKENI. The CDR3 loop is CASSPGQNTEAFF. The CDR3 DNA sequence: TGTGCCAGCTCACCTGGGCAGAACACTGAAGCTTTCTTT. The complete variable domain, with remaining parts taken from reference TRBV18 and TRBJ1-1, reads NAGVMQNPRHLVRRRGQEARLRCSPMKGHSHVYWYRQLPEEGLKFMVYLQKENIIDESGMPKERFSAEFPKEGPSILRIQQVVRGDSAAYFCASSPGQNTEAFFGQGTRLTVV.

This clone has just a few counts. The chain combines TRBV19 with TRBJ2-3; 8 positions agree with TRBD1. The CDR3 runs 16 residues. J was trimmed by 2 bases and V by 4 bases; bases with no gene match: 8. The V gene's germline CDR1 is LNHDA and CDR2 SQIVND (reference sequence). As DNA, the CDR3 is TGTGCCAGTAGTAGATCAGGGGGCCCTTACACAGATACGCAGTATTTT. Translated: CASSRSGGPYTDTQYF.

This clone has just one count. The chain employs TRBV11-2 and TRBJ1-1; D call uncertain. V gave up 11 bases and J gave up 2 bases, with 9 bases separating them. The CDR3 is 11 amino acids. The germline gives CDR1 SGHAT, CDR2 FQNNGV. In nucleotides, the CDR3 is TGTGCCGCCCGAACTAACACTGAAGCTTTCTTT. It codes for CAARTNTEAFF. The full variable domain, rest sourced from reference TRBV11-2 and TRBJ1-1, is EAGVAQSPRYKIIEKRQSVAFWCNPISGHATLYWYQQILGQGPKLLIQFQNNGVVDDSQLPKDRFSAERLKGVDSTLKIQPAKLEDSAVYLCAARTNTEAFFGQGTRLTVV.

This chain joins TRBV6-2 or TRBV6-3 and TRBJ2-1; 10 positions match TRBD2. Germline loops: CDR1 MNHEY, CDR2 SVGEGT. The CDR3 spans 18 residues. The J segment lost 5 bases and the V segment lost 3 bases, leaving 13 bases of the junction unmatched. The CDR3 DNA sequence: TGTGCCAGCAGTTATGCTAGCGGGAGAGGGTCCCCGCACAATGAGCAGTTCTTC. This sequence encodes CASSYASGRGSPHNEQFF.

CDR3 protein: CASSFVGGRGYEQYF. The DNA of the CDR3 is TGTGCCAGCAGTTTCGTTGGCGGGAGAGGGTACGAGCAGTACTTC. The chain employs TRBV27 and TRBJ2-7; 7 nucleotides line up with TRBD2. Trimming cost V 3 bases and J 4 bases; bases outside gene matches: 9. The CDR3 sequence is 15 residues long. Germline CDR1 reads MNHEY; CDR2 reads SMNVEV (reference sequence).

This clone has a single count. This rearrangement joins TRBV2 to TRBJ1-6; the D gene is possibly TRBD1 (5 bases). Germline-derived CDR1 and CDR2 are SNHLY and FYNNEI. V dropped 10 bases and J dropped 6 bases, with 19 bases sitting between them. The length of the CDR3 is 15 residues. The CDR3 sequence is CATSGGDWLNSPLHF. CDR3 in DNA: TGTGCCACCTCGGGGGGGGATTGGCTTAATTCACCCCTCCACTTT.

This rearrangement joins TRBV24-1 to TRBJ1-5; TRBD1 matches 9 bases. Germline assignment: CDR1 KGHDR and CDR2 SFDVKD. V trimming: 3 bases; J trimming: 6 bases; junction bases outside the gene matches: 14. The CDR3 extends over 18 amino acids. This CDR3 reads CATSDAGQGVGGFQPQHF. CDR3 sequence (DNA): TGTGCCACCAGTGATGCGGGACAGGGAGTTGGAGGATTTCAGCCCCAGCATTTT.

This sequence joins TRBV7-9 and TRBJ2-1, with 8 bases fitting TRBD2. This CDR3 is 13 amino acids long. V trimming: 6 bases; J trimming: 9 bases; junction bases outside the gene matches: 7. In germline, CDR1 is SEHNR, CDR2 FQNEAQ (reference sequence). CDR3 nucleotides: TGTGCCAGCAGTCCGGTAGCGGGGCCTGAGCAGTTCTTC. Translating it yields CASSPVAGPEQFF.

V gene TRBV18 combines with J gene TRBJ1-4; weak D call: TRBD1 (5 bases). Per germline, CDR1 KGHSH and CDR2 LQKENI. The CDR3 consists of 16 residues. Trimming left V 3 bases short and J 8 bases short, with 19 bases between. The CDR3 loop reads CASSPSPGRGGEKLFF. Written as DNA, the CDR3 is TGTGCCAGCTCACCGAGCCCAGGGCGTGGTGGAGAAAAACTGTTTTTT. The variable domain in full, completed from reference TRBV18 and TRBJ1-4, reads NAGVMQNPRHLVRRRGQEARLRCSPMKGHSHVYWYRQLPEEGLKFMVYLQKENIIDESGMPKERFSAEFPKEGPSILRIQQVVRGDSAAYFCASSPSPGRGGEKLFFGSGTQLSVL.

V and J are TRBV19 and TRBJ2-5; D not certain. This CDR3 has 12 amino acids. The germline V gene has CDR1 LNHDA and CDR2 SQIVND (reference sequence). Trimming shortened V by 3 bases and J by 5 bases, and 7 bases separated the two germline ends. This CDR3 is CASSISRETQYF. The DNA for the CDR3 is TGTGCCAGTAGTATTTCACGGGAGACCCAGTACTTC.

J is TRBJ2-5 and V is TRBV25-1; 10 bases are shared with TRBD2. Germline V gene data show CDR1 as MGHDK and CDR2 as SYGVNS. The junction had 10 bases not matched to a gene; V was cut back by 2 bases and J by 4 bases. The CDR3 length is 17 residues. The CDR3 nucleotides read TGTGCCAGCAGTGAACCGAGAGCGGGGGGGTTACTAGAGACCCAGTACTTC. Translation: CASSEPRAGGLLETQYF.

This clone is a singleton in its sample. The chain employs TRBV3-1 (or the pseudogene TRBV3-2) and TRBJ1-4; 10 bases agree with TRBD1. CDR1 is LGHDT, CDR2 YNNKEL, per germline (reference sequence). J was trimmed by 8 bases and V by 1 base; bases with no gene match: 16. The CDR3 totals 19 residues. This CDR3 reads CASSQVSRGRDRGQEKLFF. The CDR3 DNA sequence: TGTGCCAGCAGCCAAGTCTCGCGCGGACGGGACAGGGGACAGGAAAAACTGTTTTTT.

J is TRBJ1-2 and V is TRBV27, with 7 nucleotides matching TRBD1. Germline V gives CDR1 MNHEY, CDR2 SMNVEV (reference sequence). The CDR3 totals 13 residues. V lost 4 bases to trimming and J lost 8 bases; unmatched junction nucleotides: 7. In DNA, the CDR3 is TGTGCCAGCAGTTCCCAGGGGGACAGCGGCTACACCTTC. Translated: CASSSQGDSGYTF.

V usage is TRBV28 and J usage is TRBJ2-2; TRBD2 matches at 7 bases. J lost 6 bases, V lost 7 bases, and 8 bases had no gene match. The CDR3 is 14 residues long. The germline V gene has CDR1 MDHEN and CDR2 SYDVKM. CDR3 region: CASMWGGSPGELFF. The CDR3 DNA follows: TGTGCCAGCATGTGGGGCGGGAGCCCCGGGGAGCTGTTTTTT.

The chain carries TRBV7-2 and TRBJ2-7, with 8 bases matching TRBD2. Germline-derived CDR1 and CDR2 are SGHTA and FQGNSA. The junction had 6 bases not matched to a gene; V was cut back by 5 bases and J by 3 bases. The CDR3 covers 14 residues. Here the CDR3 reads CASSPPGGGYEQYF. DNA for the CDR3: TGTGCCAGCAGCCCCCCGGGGGGGGGCTACGAGCAGTACTTC.

This chain uses TRBV7-8 with TRBJ2-5; no firm D call. This CDR3 comprises 14 residues. The V gene's germline CDR1 is SGHVS and CDR2 FQNEAQ. Trimming stripped 2 bases from V and 1 base from J, with 8 bases between. CDR3 coding DNA: TGTGCCAGCAGCTTAACCACGGGCCAAGAGACCCAGTACTTC. Its translation: CASSLTTGQETQYF.

The genes are TRBV10-3 and TRBJ1-1; perhaps TRBD1 as D (5 bases). The CDR3 is 14 amino acids. V lost 3 bases, J lost 0 bases, and 8 bases lay in between. CDR1 and CDR2 from the germline V gene are ENHRY and SYGVKD. The CDR3 loop is CAISERQLNTEAFF. The CDR3 DNA reads TGTGCCATCAGTGAAAGACAGTTGAACACTGAAGCTTTCTTT.

The V gene is TRBV27, the J gene TRBJ1-6; TRBD1 aligns across 8 bases. CDR1 is MNHEY and CDR2 is SMNVEV in the germline V gene (reference sequence). This CDR3 is built from 16 residues. The V gene end was trimmed by 6 bases and the J gene end by 4 bases; junction bases not matched to a gene: 8. This CDR3 is CASSYTRTGYNSPLHF. As DNA, the CDR3 is TGTGCCAGCAGCTACACCCGGACAGGGTATAATTCACCCCTCCACTTT.

The gene calls are TRBV10-3 and TRBJ1-1, with TRBD1 matching over 8 bases. J lost 2 bases, V lost 6 bases, and 8 bases had no gene match. The germline V gene encodes CDR1 ENHRY and CDR2 SYGVKD. CDR3 length: 15 residues. Written as DNA, the CDR3 is TGTGCCATCAGCCCGGGACAGGTAAACAACACTGAAGCTTTCTTT. The encoded protein is CAISPGQVNNTEAFF.

This sequence joins TRBV9 and TRBJ2-3; TRBD1 matches 10 bases. The germline gives CDR1 SGDLS, CDR2 YYNGEE. Trimming at V came to 2 bases and at J to 0 bases, leaving 3 bases not matched to a gene. The CDR3 is 16 residues long. DNA of the CDR3: TGTGCCAGCAGCGTTAGGGACAGGGGTAGCACAGATACGCAGTATTTT. It codes for CASSVRDRGSTDTQYF. Drawing the rest from reference TRBV9 and TRBJ2-3, the complete variable domain is DSGVTQTPKHLITATGQRVTLRCSPRSGDLSVYWYQQSLDQGLQFLIQYYNGEERAKGNILERFSAQQFPDLHSELNLSSLELGDSALYFCASSVRDRGSTDTQYFGPGTRLTVL.

The chain couples TRBV12-3 or TRBV12-4 to TRBJ1-2, with no clear D. V shed 3 bases and J shed 5 bases, with 10 bases lying between them. This CDR3 is built from 13 residues. The CDR3: CASSLRRAYGYTF. The CDR3 region has the DNA TGTGCCAGCAGTTTGCGGAGGGCTTATGGCTACACCTTC.

The chain recombines TRBV7-2 with TRBJ2-1; tentative D call: TRBD2 (6 bases). Deletions cut 1 base from V and 0 bases from J, with 7 bases between. The CDR3 loop spans 15 amino acids. The germline V gene encodes CDR1 SGHTA and CDR2 FQGNSA. The CDR3 is CASSLDGSSYNEQFF. DNA of the CDR3: TGTGCCAGCAGCTTAGACGGGAGCTCCTACAATGAGCAGTTCTTC.